This TCR beta chain came from a study of patients and donors after allogeneic stem cell transplantation. Via MiXCR, TCRdb re-called the RT-PCR reads, giving one row per CDR3 protein. The data hold 920,000 or so distinct CDR3 sequences, with about a sixth observed a single time. Germline V CDR1 and CDR2: KGHSH, LQKENI. CDR3 length: 15 amino acids. V shed 6 bases and J 3 bases; nucleotides not matched to a gene: 9. This clonotype was seen more than once but under ten times. V gene TRBV18 combines with J gene TRBJ2-7; 9 bases agree with TRBD1. The sample consisted of blood, either unsorted or a sorted T cell fraction (not recorded which). This TCR derives from a human donor who was either an allogeneic HSCT recipient or a stem cell or donor lymphocyte infusion donor (not recorded which). It is not recorded whose cells these are; they may come from a transplant donor. As DNA, the CDR3 is TGTGCCAGCTCGCCTGGAGCGGGACAGGGCTACGAGCAGTACTTC. This translates into CASSPGAGQGYEQYF.